This T cell receptor (beta chain) was captured in a study of PD-1 blockade in classical Hodgkin lymphoma. Described time point: cycle 4 day 1 (C4D1), after 5 to 7 weeks of nivolumab. Each of the patients experienced relapse following autologous stem cell transplantation, and their brentuximab vedotin exposure differed. Germline loops: CDR1 MDHEN, CDR2 SYDVKM. CDR3 length: 13 residues. V was cut by 3 bases and J by 4 bases, with 9 bases left in between. Assay: immunoSEQ multiplex PCR; the TCRdb copy retains only in-frame clones and omits some. The sample holds tens of thousands of clones; approximately 80% are singletons and the top ten take roughly 18%. Study outcomes and limitations: According to reports, newly diagnosed patients had lower baseline TCR diversity than healthy donors, and relapsed/refractory patients had lower baseline TCR diversity still. In CD4+ cells, TCR diversity went up significantly by C4D1, but in CD8+ cells it did not. The study found complete responders had baseline diversity similar to newly diagnosed patients.

Regarding this clone: Its target is unknown.

The sequence was collected from a human donor with classical Hodgkin lymphoma. This specimen consisted of peripheral blood mononuclear cells (PBMCs), obtained before the fourth cycle of nivolumab. The chain combines TRBV28 with TRBJ1-2, with D unresolved. The CDR3 nucleotides read TGTGCCAGCAGTTTGGGTCAGTCCTATGGCTACACCTTC. It encodes CASSLGQSYGYTF.